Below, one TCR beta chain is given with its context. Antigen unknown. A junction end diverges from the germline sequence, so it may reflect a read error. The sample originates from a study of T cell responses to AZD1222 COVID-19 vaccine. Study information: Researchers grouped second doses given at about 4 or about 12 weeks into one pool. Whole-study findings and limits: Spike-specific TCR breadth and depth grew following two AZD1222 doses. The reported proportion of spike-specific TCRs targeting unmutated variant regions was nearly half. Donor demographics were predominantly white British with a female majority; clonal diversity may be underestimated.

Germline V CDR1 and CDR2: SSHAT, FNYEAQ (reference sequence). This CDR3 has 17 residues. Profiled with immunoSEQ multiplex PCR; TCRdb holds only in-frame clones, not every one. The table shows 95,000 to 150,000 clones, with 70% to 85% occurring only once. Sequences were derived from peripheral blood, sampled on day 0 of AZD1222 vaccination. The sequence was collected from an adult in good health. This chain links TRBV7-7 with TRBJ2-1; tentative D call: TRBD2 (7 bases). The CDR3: CASSLARRRGGRDEQFF. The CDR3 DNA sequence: TGTGCTAGCAGCTTAGCGCGAAGGAGGGGGGGCCGCGATGAGCAGTTCTTC.